The source of this TCR beta chain is a study of blood T cell repertoires in COVID-19. As for the study in general: The United States, Italy and Spain were the sources of the acute and convalescent COVID-19 samples. T cells, B-cell-depleted T cells, or PBMCs supplied cDNA or gDNA.

In the source study's methods: Estimates of nucleated cell counts were drawn from the amplification of reference gene primers. Measured with immunoSEQ multiplex PCR; TCRdb has only the in-frame clones, and not every one. V, J and clone size reflect that table, while D and trimming were determined from the DNA. The sample carries about 130,000 clones, around 88% recorded once. The germline V and J ends were trimmed by 3 bases and 3 bases, with 11 bases remaining between them. This CDR3 region has 14 residues. The germline gives CDR1 DFQATT, CDR2 SNEGSKA (reference sequence). The chain recombines TRBV20-1 with TRBJ1-4; D gene unclear. Sequences were obtained from peripheral blood. The TCR sequence derives from a man between 60 and 75 years old with COVID-19, enrolled during active disease. Here the CDR3 reads CSASSTSSNEKLFF. The CDR3, as DNA: TGCAGTGCTAGTAGTACCAGTTCTAATGAAAAACTGTTTTTT.